Listed below are T cell receptor beta chains from one sample, sequenced in a study of cytomegalovirus exposure and HLA in healthy donors. The repertoire was sequenced with immunoSEQ multiplex PCR; TCRdb's copy has only in-frame clones and lacks some. The table has about 190,000 clones, approximately 70% seen once. Sequenced input: PBMCs. These receptors all stem from a young woman in good health and CMV-seropositive. Each CDR3 is given with its conserved first and last residue. The D gene is left open where the match is weak.

j_gene: TRBJ2-3
v_gene: TRBV19
len: 15
d_gene: NA
CDR3aa: CASSATRIYTDTQYF

j_gene: TRBJ2-7
v_gene: TRBV5-1
len: 15
d_gene: NA
CDR3aa: CASSLAVERAYEQYF

j_gene: TRBJ2-7
v_gene: TRBV4-2
len: 13
d_gene: TRBD2
CDR3aa: CASSQREGDEQYF

j_gene: TRBJ2-1
v_gene: TRBV7-2
len: 15
d_gene: NA
CDR3aa: CASSLAPSDYNEQFF

j_gene: TRBJ1-1
v_gene: TRBV10-1
len: 13
d_gene: NA
CDR3aa: CASSEDRSTEAFF

j_gene: TRBJ2-7
v_gene: TRBV7-8
len: 13
d_gene: NA
CDR3aa: CASSLSPDYEQYF

j_gene: TRBJ2-2
v_gene: TRBV11-2
len: 14
d_gene: NA
CDR3aa: CASSQGQTTGELFF

j_gene: TRBJ2-5
v_gene: TRBV5-4
len: 13
d_gene: TRBD1
CDR3aa: CASSGTGVQTQYF

j_gene: TRBJ1-1
v_gene: TRBV5-6
len: 17
d_gene: TRBD1
CDR3aa: CASSPEPQGARDTEAFF

j_gene: TRBJ1-4
v_gene: TRBV5-1
len: 16
d_gene: TRBD1
CDR3aa: CASSLGTGETNEKLFF

j_gene: TRBJ2-5
v_gene: TRBV7-2
len: 17
d_gene: TRBD2
CDR3aa: CASSLRTSGRYQETQYF

j_gene: TRBJ2-1
v_gene: TRBV7-6
len: 15
d_gene: TRBD2
CDR3aa: CASSPGLAGGGGQFF

j_gene: TRBJ2-1
v_gene: TRBV11-2
len: 15
d_gene: TRBD2
CDR3aa: CASSGGLAIYNEQFF

j_gene: TRBJ2-5
v_gene: TRBV6-1
len: 15
d_gene: TRBD1
CDR3aa: CASSDSWTGRETQYF

j_gene: TRBJ2-5
v_gene: TRBV14
len: 12
d_gene: NA
CDR3aa: CASSYSTETQYF

j_gene: TRBJ2-7
v_gene: TRBV19
len: 11
d_gene: NA
CDR3aa: CARGGSYEQYF

j_gene: TRBJ2-3
v_gene: TRBV19
len: 14
d_gene: NA
CDR3aa: CASSILPGIDTQYF

j_gene: TRBJ1-3
v_gene: TRBV5-1
len: 16
d_gene: TRBD1
CDR3aa: CASSLSAGGLGNTIYF

j_gene: TRBJ1-2
v_gene: TRBV10-2
len: 15
d_gene: NA
CDR3aa: CASRGYGQNVYGYTF

j_gene: TRBJ2-1
v_gene: TRBV5-1
len: 16
d_gene: NA
CDR3aa: CASSLAVRRSGNEQFF

j_gene: TRBJ1-1
v_gene: TRBV28
len: 14
d_gene: NA
CDR3aa: CASSTGIGGTEAFF

j_gene: TRBJ1-1
v_gene: TRBV19
len: 15
d_gene: NA
CDR3aa: CASSIGGSRNTEAFF

j_gene: TRBJ1-2
v_gene: TRBV5-4
len: 13
d_gene: NA
CDR3aa: CASSPDGNYGYTF

j_gene: TRBJ1-1
v_gene: TRBV6-1
len: 14
d_gene: NA
CDR3aa: CASSDEQMNTEAFF

j_gene: TRBJ2-1
v_gene: TRBV19
len: 13
d_gene: NA
CDR3aa: CASSPDTYNEQFF

j_gene: TRBJ2-5
v_gene: TRBV2
len: 12
d_gene: NA
CDR3aa: CASKGLKETQYF

j_gene: TRBJ2-3
v_gene: TRBV6-1
len: 11
d_gene: NA
CDR3aa: CASTPGDTQYF

j_gene: TRBJ1-3
v_gene: TRBV7-7
len: 14
d_gene: NA
CDR3aa: CASSPDSGGNTIYF

j_gene: TRBJ2-7
v_gene: TRBV28
len: 15
d_gene: TRBD2
CDR3aa: CASSSAAGGEYEQYF

j_gene: TRBJ2-7
v_gene: TRBV7-9
len: 12
d_gene: NA
CDR3aa: CSSSGRGNEQYF

j_gene: TRBJ1-2
v_gene: TRBV6-1
len: 15
d_gene: NA
CDR3aa: CASSGLQGAQDGYTF

j_gene: TRBJ2-3
v_gene: TRBV2
len: 18
d_gene: TRBD2
CDR3aa: CASSLGTSGLVWTDTQYF

j_gene: TRBJ2-7
v_gene: TRBV19
len: 14
d_gene: TRBD2
CDR3aa: CASSMGGGSYEQYF

j_gene: TRBJ1-5
v_gene: TRBV6-5
len: 15
d_gene: NA
CDR3aa: CASSLQSGANQPQHF

j_gene: TRBJ2-1
v_gene: TRBV18
len: 16
d_gene: TRBD2
CDR3aa: CASSPAGTSGRGEQFF

j_gene: TRBJ1-1
v_gene: TRBV5-6
len: 16
d_gene: TRBD1
CDR3aa: CASSPARTGYDTEAFF

j_gene: TRBJ2-7
v_gene: TRBV29-1
len: 13
d_gene: NA
CDR3aa: CSVSYGGTYEQYF

j_gene: TRBJ2-1
v_gene: TRBV2
len: 15
d_gene: TRBD2
CDR3aa: CAGREERDAWGEQFF

j_gene: TRBJ1-2
v_gene: TRBV5-1
len: 14
d_gene: TRBD1
CDR3aa: CASSLPTGSYGYTF

j_gene: TRBJ1-3
v_gene: TRBV4-1
len: 17
d_gene: NA
CDR3aa: CASSQIDMGFTGNTIYF

j_gene: TRBJ1-6
v_gene: TRBV5-1
len: 14
d_gene: NA
CDR3aa: CASSREGNNSPLHF

j_gene: TRBJ2-7
v_gene: TRBV7-2
len: 12
d_gene: NA
CDR3aa: CASSSGGREQYF

j_gene: TRBJ2-7
v_gene: TRBV4-1
len: 16
d_gene: TRBD1
CDR3aa: CASSQVGDRGRIGQYF

j_gene: TRBJ1-1
v_gene: TRBV27
len: 15
d_gene: TRBD1
CDR3aa: CASSSLQGENTEAFF

j_gene: TRBJ2-5
v_gene: TRBV6-1
len: 15
d_gene: TRBD1
CDR3aa: CASSEITGAQETQYF

j_gene: TRBJ1-2
v_gene: TRBV7-9
len: 17
d_gene: TRBD1
CDR3aa: CASSRPQGSCLNYGYTF

j_gene: TRBJ1-2
v_gene: TRBV28
len: 13
d_gene: NA
CDR3aa: CASRTRLTYGYTF

j_gene: TRBJ2-1
v_gene: TRBV4-1
len: 17
d_gene: NA
CDR3aa: CASSQGPETGFSDEQFF

j_gene: TRBJ2-3
v_gene: TRBV15
len: 21
d_gene: TRBD2
CDR3aa: CATSRWTVVAGESLGTDTQYF

j_gene: TRBJ1-4
v_gene: TRBV28
len: 15
d_gene: NA
CDR3aa: CASSFTTDLNEKLFF

j_gene: TRBJ1-5
v_gene: TRBV7-8
len: 15
d_gene: TRBD1
CDR3aa: CASSLGSTGGQPQHF

j_gene: TRBJ2-7
v_gene: TRBV27
len: 13
d_gene: TRBD1
CDR3aa: CASSLGQGGEQYF

j_gene: TRBJ1-4
v_gene: TRBV13
len: 15
d_gene: TRBD1
CDR3aa: CASLRTGEINEKLFF

j_gene: TRBJ1-6
v_gene: TRBV28
len: 13
d_gene: TRBD1
CDR3aa: CASSRGQNSPLHF

j_gene: TRBJ2-1
v_gene: TRBV19
len: 13
d_gene: NA
CDR3aa: CASSIQGYNEQFF

j_gene: TRBJ2-7
v_gene: TRBV28
len: 15
d_gene: TRBD2
CDR3aa: CASSLGREGLYEQYF

j_gene: TRBJ2-7
v_gene: TRBV28
len: 14
d_gene: NA
CDR3aa: CASSLFGGSYEQYF

j_gene: TRBJ2-1
v_gene: TRBV6-6
len: 16
d_gene: NA
CDR3aa: CASSLSSGLGYNEQFF

j_gene: TRBJ1-1
v_gene: TRBV18
len: 13
d_gene: NA
CDR3aa: CASSPLVNTEAFF